Listed here are 17 T cell receptor beta chains from one sample, sequenced in a study of blood T cell repertoires in COVID-19. Only in-frame clones appear in the TCRdb table, and some are missing; sequencing was by immunoSEQ multiplex PCR. Of roughly 74,000 clones in the sample, around 90% were seen once. Sample: peripheral blood. The receptor source for this set is a woman of 80 years or more with active or convalescent COVID-19.

DNA of the CDR3: TGTGCCAGCAGCACCCTATCCTCCTCTAACTATGGCTACACCTTC. It yields the protein CASSTLSSSNYGYTF. V usage is TRBV21-1 and J usage is TRBJ1-2. TRBV21-1 is listed as a pseudogene. The CDR3 loop spans 15 amino acids.

This clone was seen just once. The rearrangement uses TRBV5-4 and TRBJ2-7, with 15 bases that match TRBD2. With V trimmed by 4 bases and J by 6 bases, 2 bases remained unmatched. CDR3 size: 14 residues. Germline V gives CDR1 SGHNT, CDR2 YYREEE (reference sequence). The CDR3 loop is CASSGGLAGGEQYF. Written as DNA, the CDR3 is TGTGCCAGCAGCGGGGGACTAGCGGGAGGCGAGCAGTACTTC.

The rearrangement uses TRBV18 and TRBJ2-1; the D is unclear. Germline CDR1 reads KGHSH; CDR2 reads LQKENI. The CDR3 covers 12 residues. Between the trimmed V and J ends, which lost 3 bases and 8 bases, there was a span of 8 bases. CDR3 sequence: CASSPKNYEQFF. The CDR3 DNA follows: TGTGCCAGCTCACCCAAAAACTATGAGCAGTTCTTC.

This chain uses TRBV11-2 with TRBJ2-1; 10 bases fit TRBD2. Germline V gives CDR1 SGHAT, CDR2 FQNNGV. The CDR3 length is 18 residues. V shed 5 bases and J 0 bases; nucleotides not matched to a gene: 10. CDR3 nucleotide sequence: TGTGCCAGCAGCCCTCGGACTAGCGGAAATCCCTCCTACAATGAGCAGTTCTTC. Its translation is CASSPRTSGNPSYNEQFF. The variable domain in full, completed from reference TRBV11-2 and TRBJ2-1, reads EAGVAQSPRYKIIEKRQSVAFWCNPISGHATLYWYQQILGQGPKLLIQFQNNGVVDDSQLPKDRFSAERLKGVDSTLKIQPAKLEDSAVYLCASSPRTSGNPSYNEQFFGPGTRLTVL.

V gene TRBV4-1 combines with J gene TRBJ2-5; 10 nucleotides align to TRBD2. J lost 1 base, V lost 4 bases, and 6 bases had no gene match. This CDR3 has 16 amino acids. Looked up from germline, CDR1 is MGHRA and CDR2 is YSYEKL. The CDR3 loop is CASSPSGLAAQETQYF. The CDR3 DNA sequence: TGCGCCAGCAGCCCGTCTGGACTAGCGGCCCAAGAGACCCAGTACTTC.

The chain recombines TRBV5-6 with TRBJ1-2, with D possibly TRBD1 on 5 matching bases. V dropped 4 bases and J dropped 4 bases, with 14 bases sitting between them. This CDR3 comprises 14 residues. The V gene's germline CDR1 is SGHDT and CDR2 YYEEEE. CDR3 nucleotide sequence: TGTGCCAGCAGCAACCGGGGACTGAGCTATGGCTACACCTTC. Translation gives CASSNRGLSYGYTF. Complete variable domain (other parts from reference TRBV5-6 and TRBJ1-2): DAGVTQSPTHLIKTRGQQVTLRCSPKSGHDTVSWYQQALGQGPQFIFQYYEEEERQRGNFPDRFSGHQFPNYSSELNVNALLLGDSALYLCASSNRGLSYGYTFGSGTRLTVV.

This clone was counted only a few times. The rearrangement links TRBV7-9 to TRBJ2-1, with D possibly matching TRBD1 (6 bases). The CDR3 contains 14 residues. V was clipped by 4 bases and J by 3 bases, with 10 bases between them. Germline V gene data show CDR1 as SEHNR and CDR2 as FQNEAQ (reference sequence). The CDR3 region has the DNA TGTGCCAGCAGCTCCACGACAGGCTACAATGAGCAGTTCTTC. Translating it yields CASSSTTGYNEQFF.

The chain joins TRBV10-3 to TRBJ2-3, with a tentative D call TRBD2 (5 bases). Germline V lookup: CDR1 ENHRY, CDR2 SYGVKD. Trimming cost V 8 bases and J 5 bases, with 14 bases left between them. The CDR3 consists of 13 residues. The CDR3 loop reads CAIGFEGRDTQYF. CDR3 nucleotide sequence: TGTGCCATCGGGTTCGAGGGTAGAGATACGCAGTATTTT.

The rearrangement uses TRBV2 and TRBJ1-5; the D gene is possibly TRBD1 (6 bases). There are 14 residues in the CDR3. Germline CDR1 and CDR2: SNHLY and FYNNEI. Trimming left V 6 bases short and J 7 bases short, with 16 bases between. CDR3 loop: CASSDRTVPQPQHF. The CDR3 DNA is TGTGCCAGCAGCGATCGGACAGTTCCACAGCCCCAGCATTTT.

The chain combines TRBV19 with TRBJ1-2, with 8 bases aligning to TRBD1. The ends lost 3 bases at V and 7 bases at J; junction bases unmatched: 4. CDR3 length: 13 amino acids. Germline assignment: CDR1 LNHDA and CDR2 SQIVND (reference sequence). The CDR3 DNA is TGTGCCAGTAGTATGAGAGACAGGGGTGGCTACACCTTC. Protein product: CASSMRDRGGYTF.

The chain is built from TRBV9 and TRBJ2-3, with TRBD2 matching over 7 bases. This CDR3 has 16 residues. Trimming cost V 2 bases and J 5 bases; bases outside gene matches: 11. Per germline, CDR1 SGDLS and CDR2 YYNGEE. CDR3 in amino acids: CASSVLGGGPGDTQYF. The CDR3 DNA reads TGTGCCAGCAGCGTTCTGGGGGGAGGGCCAGGAGATACGCAGTATTTT.

The chain combines TRBV5-5 with TRBJ2-4; possible D gene TRBD1, 5 bases. Trimming stripped 0 bases from V and 5 bases from J, with 15 bases between. The germline CDR1 and CDR2 sequences are SGHKS and YYEKEE (reference sequence). CDR3 length: 16 residues. This CDR3 is CASSLAHVTGQNIQYF. CDR3 coding DNA: TGTGCCAGCAGCTTGGCCCATGTCACAGGTCAAAACATTCAGTACTTC.

This rearrangement joins TRBV3-1 (or the pseudogene TRBV3-2) to TRBJ2-7; D may be TRBD1 (5 bases). CDR3 length: 12 residues. Deletions cut 2 bases from V and 7 bases from J, with 9 bases between. Germline CDR1 reads LGHDT; CDR2 reads YNNKEL (reference sequence). The CDR3 spells CASSQWGREQYF. The CDR3 DNA reads TGTGCCAGCAGCCAATGGGGCCGAGAGCAGTACTTC.

The V call is TRBV9, the J call TRBJ2-5; 7 positions match TRBD2. This CDR3 is built from 15 residues. Germline-derived CDR1 and CDR2 are SGDLS and YYNGEE. V was pared by 4 bases and J by 8 bases, with 14 bases of the junction left unmatched. The CDR3 region has the DNA TGTGCCAGCAGCCCCTCTTTCGGCGGGAGTCTTACCCAGTACTTC. The encoded protein is CASSPSFGGSLTQYF.

This clone was seen once. The gene calls are TRBV4-1 and TRBJ2-7, with TRBD2 identical over 7 bases. The CDR3 is made up of 16 amino acids. V lost 0 bases and J lost 2; bases outside the gene matches: 7. Germline V gives CDR1 MGHRA, CDR2 YSYEKL. CDR3 protein: CASSQDLQAGPYEQYF. In nucleotides, the CDR3 is TGCGCCAGCAGCCAAGATCTACAAGCGGGACCCTACGAGCAGTACTTC.

The genes are TRBV18 and TRBJ1-2; possible D gene TRBD1, 5 bases. V lost 0 bases and J lost 4, with 18 bases in between. Germline V CDR1 and CDR2: KGHSH, LQKENI. This CDR3 contains 17 residues. The CDR3, as DNA: TGTGCCAGCTCACCACCGGGCCCCGGATCGGGGGGCTATGGCTACACCTTC. Translating it yields CASSPPGPGSGGYGYTF.

The chain recombines TRBV19 with TRBJ2-5, with D perhaps TRBD1 (6 bases). Germline loops: CDR1 LNHDA, CDR2 SQIVND (reference sequence). Trimming cost V 4 bases and J 5 bases, with 17 bases left between them. This CDR3 has 15 residues. DNA of the CDR3: TGTGCCAGTAGTACCACTCTACAGGGATGGGAGACCCAGTACTTC. Translated, it gives CASSTTLQGWETQYF.